The rows below give T cell receptor beta chains drawn from one sample of a study of Tregs in tolerant kidney transplant recipients. Sequencing was performed with immunoSEQ multiplex PCR; in TCRdb, only in-frame clones are kept and a portion is missing. The repertoire holds under 85,000 clones, with roughly nine tenths as singletons. The sequences come from CD4+ T cells from blood, collected before the transplant. These receptor sequences come from a human donor who received a combined kidney and bone marrow transplant. Each CDR3 is given with its conserved first and last residue.

J gene | V gene | CDR3 protein
TRBJ1-3 | TRBV6-5 | CASSSSGQGGNTIYF
TRBJ2-3 | TRBV5-5 | CASSLGGSGRASTDTQYF
TRBJ2-7 | TRBV2 | CASKDSPSYEQYF
TRBJ2-7 | TRBV28 | CASRDGLYEQYF
TRBJ2-3 | TRBV28 | CASSILGGANTQYF
TRBJ1-5 | TRBV7-2 | CASSPTTGTGVNQPQHF
TRBJ1-5 | TRBV6-1 | CASSEGTLYSNQPQHF
TRBJ1-1 | TRBV6-5 | CASNGPGMNTEAFF
TRBJ1-3 | TRBV28 | CASSFGDTAGNTIYF
TRBJ2-7 | TRBV28 | CASSLPVAGGGSYEQYF
TRBJ2-3 | TRBV28 | CASSLLTSQQYF
TRBJ1-2 | TRBV11-2 | CASSLGPYGYTF
TRBJ2-3 | TRBV30 | CAWSVRGTYTDTQYF
TRBJ1-5 | TRBV6-1 | CASCRDINQPQHF
TRBJ2-2 | TRBV18 | CASSPLAGGRHGELFF
TRBJ1-3 | TRBV5-1 | CASSPDPPDSRGSRNTIYF
TRBJ2-3 | TRBV5-1 | CASSPGGVGTDTQYF
TRBJ1-1 | TRBV9 | CASSVAPDTEAFF
TRBJ2-5 | TRBV4-1 | CASSQDGGRQETQYF
TRBJ2-1 | TRBV9 | CASSVSDYNEQFF
TRBJ1-2 | TRBV6-5 | CASSYPSHGKNYGYTF
TRBJ2-2 | TRBV6-5 | CASSYSKWNTGELFF
TRBJ2-2 | TRBV27 | CASSAPRATNTGELFF
TRBJ2-5 | TRBV5-1 | CASRPGGDGETQYF
TRBJ2-7 | TRBV5-8 | CASSLTWGGAGGTYEQYF
TRBJ2-5 | TRBV30 | CAWSAPGQETQYF
TRBJ1-5 | TRBV30 | CAWSVVGSNQPQHF
TRBJ1-2 | TRBV5-6 | CASSLGPVMGGAQYYGYTF
TRBJ2-7 | TRBV30 | CAWTVLGDSEQYF
TRBJ2-1 | TRBV10-3 | CATERANSNEQFF
TRBJ2-7 | TRBV6-5 | CASSYSLAGSYEQYF
TRBJ2-1 | TRBV5-1 | CASSLLSVTYNEQFF
TRBJ2-7 | TRBV28 | CASSVAGDQYF
TRBJ1-2 | TRBV19 | CASSGRQGSGSGNYGYTF
TRBJ2-3 | TRBV27 | CASSSWTASSTDTQYF
TRBJ1-2 | TRBV7-3 | CASSLAGFDGYTF
TRBJ2-2 | TRBV6-1 | CASSVFVMGGGTGELFF
TRBJ2-1 | TRBV28 | CASTDLSGGEQFF
TRBJ2-7 | TRBV5-1 | CASSSLPGLAGNYEQYF
TRBJ2-5 | TRBV15 | CATSRAAGGRETQYF
TRBJ1-2 | TRBV9 | CASSSRTGRDYGYTF
TRBJ1-1 | TRBV19 | CASSRRTGVNTEAFF
TRBJ2-4 | TRBV2 | CASRYFTKNIQYF
TRBJ1-4 | TRBV19 | CASTPPRGRGSTTNEKLFF
TRBJ2-5 | TRBV2 | CASRGLAGSQETQYF